The 24 T cell receptor beta chains below come from one sample, sequenced in a study of T cells in Graves' hyperthyroidism and ophthalmopathy. Amplification yielded TCR beta CDR3 regions, with RNA transcripts as the source. HTBI primers drove first-round RT-PCR of the TCR CDR3. TCRdb re-analysed the multiplex PCR reads in MiXCR, keeping a single row per CDR3 protein. The table shows approximately 560,000 distinct CDR3 sequences, with around a sixth occurring only once. The specimen sequenced was blood. The receptor source for this set is a woman aged 25 to 39 with Graves' hyperthyroidism.

CDR3 bases: TGTGCCACCAGTGAACTTTTTGCAACTAATGAAAAACTGTTTTTT. It specifies CATSELFATNEKLFF. V usage is TRBV24-1 and J usage is TRBJ1-4; D gene unclear. Germline values: CDR1 KGHDR, CDR2 SFDVKD. Trimming removed 4 bases from V and 0 bases from J, with 8 bases in between. The CDR3 covers 15 residues.

This clonotype was seen at least ten times. CDR3 protein: CASNTGTDTQYF. The CDR3 DNA follows: TGTGCCAGCAATACAGGGACAGATACGCAGTATTTT. The chain combines TRBV12-3 or TRBV12-4 with TRBJ2-3; perhaps TRBD1 as D (6 bases). This CDR3 region has 12 residues. V was shortened by 7 bases and J by 3 bases, with 8 bases between the two germline ends.

This clonotype was seen many times. V is TRBV6-2 or TRBV6-3 and J is TRBJ2-7; D is perhaps TRBD1 or TRBD2 (5 bases each). Deletions cut 5 bases from V and 2 bases from J, with 13 bases between. The CDR3 extends over 14 amino acids. Germline V lookup: CDR1 MNHEY, CDR2 SVGEGT. The DNA for the CDR3 is TGTGCCAGCAGTACTCGGGACCCAGCCTACGAGCAGTACTTC. It specifies CASSTRDPAYEQYF.

This clonotype was counted a few times. The chain couples TRBV5-1 to TRBJ2-2; maybe TRBD2 (5 bases). The CDR3 totals 16 residues. Germline V gives CDR1 SGHRS, CDR2 YFSETQ. Trimming removed 4 bases at V and 1 base at J, with 14 bases between. This CDR3 is CASSPLTGKNTGELFF. In DNA, the CDR3 is TGCGCCAGCAGCCCGCTGACCGGGAAGAACACCGGGGAGCTGTTTTTT.

This clonotype was detected ten times or more. J is TRBJ2-1 and V is TRBV13; 9 bases match TRBD2. The CDR3 extends over 16 amino acids. CDR1 is PRHDT, CDR2 FYEKMQ, per germline (reference sequence). The V and J ends lost 6 bases and 5 bases, in that order; junction bases with no gene match: 11. In DNA form, the CDR3 reads TGTGCCAGCAGTTATTATAGCGGGAGTAGGGACAATGAGCAGTTCTTC. This encodes CASSYYSGSRDNEQFF.

This chain connects TRBV4-1 to TRBJ2-7, with 7 bases fitting TRBD1. Losses at the gene ends were 0 bases for V and 2 bases for J; bases not matched to a gene: 13. Germline V gene sequence: CDR1 MGHRA, CDR2 YSYEKL. The length of the CDR3 is 18 residues. Here the CDR3 reads CASSQDGGDRVSPYEQYF. For the CDR3, the DNA is TGCGCCAGCAGCCAAGATGGGGGAGACAGGGTCAGCCCCTACGAGCAGTACTTC.

The sample holds many counts of this clonotype. This chain joins TRBV28 and TRBJ1-5, with a tentative D call TRBD1 (5 bases). The V gene's germline CDR1 is MDHEN and CDR2 SYDVKM. The CDR3 consists of 12 residues. Trimming left V 8 bases short and J 6 bases short, with 11 bases between. CDR3 amino acids: CASAGVTQPQHF. Here the CDR3 DNA reads TGTGCCAGCGCGGGGGTGACTCAGCCCCAGCATTTT.

This clonotype was seen many times. This rearrangement joins TRBV11-2 to TRBJ2-2; 12 nucleotides match TRBD2. Germline V gene data show CDR1 as SGHAT and CDR2 as FQNNGV. This CDR3 region has 18 residues. V dropped 4 bases and J dropped 2; count of bases not matched to a gene: 8. CDR3 protein: CASSSRWTSGTNTGELFF. In nucleotides, the CDR3 is TGTGCCAGCAGCTCTAGGTGGACTAGCGGGACCAACACCGGGGAGCTGTTTTTT. Full variable domain (rest looked up from reference TRBV11-2 and TRBJ2-2): EAGVAQSPRYKIIEKRQSVAFWCNPISGHATLYWYQQILGQGPKLLIQFQNNGVVDDSQLPKDRFSAERLKGVDSTLKIQPAKLEDSAVYLCASSSRWTSGTNTGELFFGEGSRLTVL.

The chain employs TRBV5-1 and TRBJ1-2; TRBD1 agrees at 9 bases. Germline CDR1 reads SGHRS; CDR2 reads YFSETQ. The CDR3 consists of 14 residues. After removal of 4 bases from V and 8 bases from J, the junction contained 9 bases not matched to a gene. The CDR3 protein is CASSGGTGKYGYTF. The CDR3 region has the DNA TGCGCCAGCAGCGGCGGGACAGGGAAATACGGCTACACCTTC.

This clonotype was seen many times. V and J are TRBV30 and TRBJ1-1; maybe TRBD1 (5 bases). The CDR3 loop spans 14 amino acids. Germline CDR1 GTSNPN, CDR2 SVGIG (reference sequence). The ends were cut back, 0 bases at V and 3 bases at J, with 11 bases in the middle. This CDR3 is CAWSVGVGDTEAFF. CDR3 sequence (DNA): TGTGCCTGGAGTGTAGGGGTGGGGGACACTGAAGCTTTCTTT.

There are many counts of this clonotype. The J gene is TRBJ2-3, the V gene TRBV7-2; 7 bases align to TRBD2. Germline values: CDR1 SGHTA, CDR2 FQGNSA. With V trimmed by 8 bases and J by 4 bases, 15 bases remained unmatched. The CDR3 consists of 16 residues. In nucleotides, the CDR3 is TGTGCCAGCCACGAAATGGGCGGGAGTCGGGCAGATACGCAGTATTTT. This translates into CASHEMGGSRADTQYF.

This chain joins TRBV15 and TRBJ2-3, with a possible D match to TRBD2 (6 bases). Trimming took 1 base from V and 1 from J, leaving 12 bases between them. Germline V gene lookup returns CDR1 LNHNV and CDR2 YYDKDF (reference sequence). CDR3 length: 16 amino acids. DNA for the CDR3: TGTGCCACCAGCAGAGCGGGGGTCCTGCGCACAGATACGCAGTATTTT. Residues: CATSRAGVLRTDTQYF.

This chain connects TRBV7-9 to TRBJ2-1; D is ambiguous. From germline, CDR1 is SEHNR and CDR2 FQNEAQ (reference sequence). With 7 bases removed from V and 3 bases from J, the gap between germline ends came to 10 bases. The CDR3 runs to 13 residues. CDR3 residues: CASTETSYNEQFF. The CDR3 nucleotides are TGTGCCAGCACTGAAACCAGCTACAATGAGCAGTTCTTC. The whole variable domain, filled in from reference TRBV7-9 and TRBJ2-1, reads DTGVSQNPRHKITKRGQNVTFRCDPISEHNRLYWYRQTLGQGPEFLTYFQNEAQLEKSRLLSDRFSAERPKGSFSTLEIQRTEQGDSAMYLCASTETSYNEQFFGPGTRLTVL.

This clonotype showed up just a few times. The rearrangement links TRBV15 to TRBJ1-6; 9 bases line up with TRBD1. Per germline, CDR1 LNHNV and CDR2 YYDKDF (reference sequence). V trimming: 2 bases; J trimming: 8 bases; junction bases outside the gene matches: 7. This CDR3 is 16 amino acids long. The CDR3 reads CATSRKPGQGYSPLHF. The CDR3 DNA sequence: TGTGCCACCAGCAGAAAACCGGGACAGGGTTATTCACCCCTCCACTTT.

The V call is TRBV27, the J call TRBJ2-2; D remains unclear. There are 14 residues in the CDR3. The germline V gene has CDR1 MNHEY and CDR2 SMNVEV (reference sequence). Deletions cut 1 base from V and 4 bases from J, with 7 bases between. CDR3 DNA sequence: TGTGCCAGCAGTTTATGGCCTAGCACCGGGGAGCTGTTTTTT. This translates into CASSLWPSTGELFF.

DNA for the CDR3: TGCAGTGCTAGAGATGCGTACGGCGCGAACACCGGGGAGCTGTTTTTT. This gives the protein CSARDAYGANTGELFF. This chain connects TRBV20-1 to TRBJ2-2; D is unclear. This CDR3 spans 16 amino acids. The germline CDR1 and CDR2 sequences are DFQATT and SNEGSKA (reference sequence). Trimming took 0 bases from V and 0 from J, leaving 11 bases between them.

This clonotype showed up many times. The chain recombines TRBV27 with TRBJ1-2, with TRBD1 as a possible D gene (5 bases). V was shortened by 5 bases and J by 3 bases, with 19 bases between the two germline ends. There are 16 residues in the CDR3. The germline V gene encodes CDR1 MNHEY and CDR2 SMNVEV (reference sequence). CDR3 sequence: CASSTLFGGSDYGYTF. In DNA form, the CDR3 reads TGTGCCAGCAGTACATTATTCGGGGGTTCGGACTATGGCTACACCTTC.

There are many counts of this clonotype. The gene calls are TRBV18 and TRBJ1-1, with a possible D match to TRBD1 (6 bases). The CDR3 totals 13 residues. Trimming removed 3 bases at V and 6 bases at J, with 11 bases between. Germline V gives CDR1 KGHSH, CDR2 LQKENI. This CDR3 reads CASSPPRGSEAFF. The CDR3 DNA sequence: TGTGCCAGCTCACCCCCCAGGGGCTCTGAAGCTTTCTTT.

This clonotype came up a few times. The V gene is TRBV20-1, the J gene TRBJ2-1, with 12 bases aligning to TRBD2. V was pared by 7 bases and J by 1 base, with 8 bases of the junction left unmatched. The CDR3 spans 16 residues. Germline V gives CDR1 DFQATT, CDR2 SNEGSKA (reference sequence). CDR3 in DNA: TGCAGTGGACTAGCGGGAGACGGTGGGTCCTACAATGAGCAGTTCTTC. Translation: CSGLAGDGGSYNEQFF.

This clonotype was counted at least ten times. This chain uses TRBV20-1 with TRBJ2-3; 7 bases are a match to TRBD2. The germline V gene has CDR1 DFQATT and CDR2 SNEGSKA (reference sequence). The length of the CDR3 is 16 residues. The junction had 15 bases not matched to a gene; V was cut back by 6 bases and J by 3 bases. This chain's CDR3 is CSARGREAGVTDTQYF. CDR3 bases: TGCAGTGCCCGAGGGAGGGAGGCCGGTGTAACAGATACGCAGTATTTT.

Many counts were recorded for this clonotype. The chain employs TRBV7-9 and TRBJ2-3; D is perhaps TRBD2 (6 bases). Germline V lookup: CDR1 SEHNR, CDR2 FQNEAQ (reference sequence). This CDR3 contains 14 residues. Trimming left V 5 bases short and J 7 bases short, with 16 bases between. CDR3 in DNA: TGTGCCAGCAGCCCTGGGACTTCCGCGCATACGCAGTATTTT. Its protein is CASSPGTSAHTQYF. Variable domain in full (rest from reference TRBV7-9 and TRBJ2-3): DTGVSQNPRHKITKRGQNVTFRCDPISEHNRLYWYRQTLGQGPEFLTYFQNEAQLEKSRLLSDRFSAERPKGSFSTLEIQRTEQGDSAMYLCASSPGTSAHTQYFGPGTRLTVL.

The V gene is TRBV6-2 or TRBV6-3, the J gene TRBJ2-5; 8 positions agree with TRBD2. V lost 6 bases, J lost 0 bases, and 9 bases stayed unmatched. Germline V gene sequence: CDR1 MNHEY, CDR2 SVGEGT. CDR3 length: 16 amino acids. This CDR3 is CASSRTSGLYQETQYF. CDR3 DNA sequence: TGTGCCAGCAGCAGAACTAGCGGCCTGTACCAAGAGACCCAGTACTTC.

The chain recombines TRBV20-1 with TRBJ1-5; possibly TRBD1 for D (6 bases). Germline V gene data show CDR1 as DFQATT and CDR2 as SNEGSKA (reference sequence). The CDR3 has 12 amino acids. Deletions cut 6 bases from V and 15 bases from J, with 21 bases between. Here the CDR3 reads CSALITGTGRHF. The CDR3, as DNA: TGCAGTGCCCTCATTACAGGGACCGGCCGGCATTTT.

This clonotype showed up many times. The rearrangement uses TRBV20-1 and TRBJ2-5; 9 positions agree with TRBD1. Germline V lookup: CDR1 DFQATT, CDR2 SNEGSKA (reference sequence). V dropped 0 bases and J dropped 4; count of bases not matched to a gene: 9. The CDR3 has 16 amino acids. The CDR3 sequence is CSARDYRQGVGETQYF. CDR3 nucleotides: TGCAGTGCTAGAGATTATCGACAGGGGGTAGGAGAGACCCAGTACTTC.